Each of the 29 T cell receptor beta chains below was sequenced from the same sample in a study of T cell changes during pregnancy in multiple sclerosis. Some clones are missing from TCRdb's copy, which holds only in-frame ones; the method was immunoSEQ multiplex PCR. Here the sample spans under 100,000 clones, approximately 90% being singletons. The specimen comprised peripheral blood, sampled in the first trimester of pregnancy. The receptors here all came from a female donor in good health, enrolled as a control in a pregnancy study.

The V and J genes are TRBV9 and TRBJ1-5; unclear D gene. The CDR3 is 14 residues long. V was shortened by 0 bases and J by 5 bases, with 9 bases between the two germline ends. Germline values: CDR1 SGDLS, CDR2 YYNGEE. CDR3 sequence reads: CASSVGSTDQPQHF. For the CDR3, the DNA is TGTGCCAGCAGCGTAGGCTCTACGGATCAGCCCCAGCATTTT. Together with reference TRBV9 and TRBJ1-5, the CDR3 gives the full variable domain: DSGVTQTPKHLITATGQRVTLRCSPRSGDLSVYWYQQSLDQGLQFLIQYYNGEERAKGNILERFSAQQFPDLHSELNLSSLELGDSALYFCASSVGSTDQPQHFGDGTRLSIL.

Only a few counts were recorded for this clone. The DNA for the CDR3 is TGTGCCAGCACTCCCAACGGGCAGGGGGCATGGATGGAAGATGGCTACACCTTC. This sequence encodes CASTPNGQGAWMEDGYTF. J is TRBJ1-2 and V is TRBV5-4; TRBD1 agrees at 8 bases. Germline V gene lookup returns CDR1 SGHNT and CDR2 YYREEE (reference sequence). Germline trimming cut 6 bases from V and 6 bases from J; bases unmatched to any gene: 22. The CDR3 extends over 18 amino acids.

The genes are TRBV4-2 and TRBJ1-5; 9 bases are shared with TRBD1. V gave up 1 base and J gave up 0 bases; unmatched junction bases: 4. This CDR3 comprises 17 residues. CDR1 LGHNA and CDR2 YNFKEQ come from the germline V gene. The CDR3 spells CASSQGQGGDSNQPQHF. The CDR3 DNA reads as TGTGCCAGCAGCCAAGGACAGGGGGGGGATAGCAATCAGCCCCAGCATTTT.

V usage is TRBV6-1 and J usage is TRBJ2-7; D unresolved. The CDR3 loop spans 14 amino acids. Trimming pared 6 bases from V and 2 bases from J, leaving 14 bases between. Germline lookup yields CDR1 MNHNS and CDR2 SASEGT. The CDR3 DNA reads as TGTGCCAGCAGATCCCGGGTACCACCCTACGAGCAGTACTTC. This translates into CASRSRVPPYEQYF.

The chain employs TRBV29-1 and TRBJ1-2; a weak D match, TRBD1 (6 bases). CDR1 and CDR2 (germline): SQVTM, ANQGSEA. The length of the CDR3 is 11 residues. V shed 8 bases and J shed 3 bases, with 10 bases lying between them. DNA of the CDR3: TGCAGCTTGGACAGCGACTATGGCTACACCTTC. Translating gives CSLDSDYGYTF.

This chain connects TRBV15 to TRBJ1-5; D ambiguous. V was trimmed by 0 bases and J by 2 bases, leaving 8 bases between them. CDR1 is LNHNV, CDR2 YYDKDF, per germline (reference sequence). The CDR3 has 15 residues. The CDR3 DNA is TGTGCCACCAGCAGAGAGGAGGGAGGCAATCAGCCCCAGCATTTT. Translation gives CATSREEGGNQPQHF.

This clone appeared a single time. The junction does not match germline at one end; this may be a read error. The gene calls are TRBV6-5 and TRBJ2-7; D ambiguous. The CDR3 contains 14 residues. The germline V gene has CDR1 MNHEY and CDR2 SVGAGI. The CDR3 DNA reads TGTACCAGCAGTTACTCGACGGGTCCCTACGAGCAGTACTTC. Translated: CTSSYSTGPYEQYF.

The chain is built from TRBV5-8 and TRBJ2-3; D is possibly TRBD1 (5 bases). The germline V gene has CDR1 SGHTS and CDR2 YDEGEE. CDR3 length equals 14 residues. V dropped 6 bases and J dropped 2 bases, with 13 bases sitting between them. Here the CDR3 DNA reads TGTGCCAGCAACCGACAGTTGTTCACAGATACGCAGTATTTT. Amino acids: CASNRQLFTDTQYF.

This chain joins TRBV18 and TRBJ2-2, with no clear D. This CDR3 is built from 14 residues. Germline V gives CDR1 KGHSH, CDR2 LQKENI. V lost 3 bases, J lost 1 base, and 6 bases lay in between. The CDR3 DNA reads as TGTGCCAGCTCACCCCAGGAGAACACCGGGGAGCTGTTTTTT. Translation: CASSPQENTGELFF.

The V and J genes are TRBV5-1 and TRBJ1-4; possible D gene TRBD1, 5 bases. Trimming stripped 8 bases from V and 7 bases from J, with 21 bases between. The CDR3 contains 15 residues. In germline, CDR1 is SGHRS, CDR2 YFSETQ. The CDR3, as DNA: TGCGCCAGTAGACTCGGTGCGGAAAGGGGTGAAAAACTGTTTTTT. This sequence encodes CASRLGAERGEKLFF.

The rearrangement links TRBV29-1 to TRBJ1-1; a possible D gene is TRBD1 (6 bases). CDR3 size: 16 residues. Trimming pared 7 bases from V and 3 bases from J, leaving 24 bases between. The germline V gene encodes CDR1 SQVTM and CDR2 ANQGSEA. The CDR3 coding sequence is TGCAGCGCCTGTCTGGAGCGGGGGCGGAGTGACACTGAAGCTTTCTTT. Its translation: CSACLERGRSDTEAFF.

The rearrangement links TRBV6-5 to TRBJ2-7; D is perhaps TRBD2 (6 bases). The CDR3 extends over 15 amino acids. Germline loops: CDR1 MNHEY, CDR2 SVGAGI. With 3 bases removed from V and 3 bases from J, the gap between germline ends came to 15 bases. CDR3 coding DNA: TGTGCCAGCAGTTATGACCAGACTAGTATCTACGAGCAGTACTTC. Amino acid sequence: CASSYDQTSIYEQYF.

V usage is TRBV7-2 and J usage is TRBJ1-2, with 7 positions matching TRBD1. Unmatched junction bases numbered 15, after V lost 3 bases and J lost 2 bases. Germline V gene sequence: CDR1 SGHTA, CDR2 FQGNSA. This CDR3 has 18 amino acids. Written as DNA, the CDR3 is TGTGCCAGCAGCTTGACCCGGGACAGCCGTCTAACAAACTATGGCTACACCTTC. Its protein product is CASSLTRDSRLTNYGYTF.

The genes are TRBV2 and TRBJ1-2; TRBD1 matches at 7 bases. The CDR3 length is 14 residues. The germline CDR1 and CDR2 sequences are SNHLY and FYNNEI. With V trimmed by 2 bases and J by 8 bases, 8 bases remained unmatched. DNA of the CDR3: TGTGCCAGCAGTGAAACGGACAGGCCCAGCGGCTACACCTTC. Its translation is CASSETDRPSGYTF.

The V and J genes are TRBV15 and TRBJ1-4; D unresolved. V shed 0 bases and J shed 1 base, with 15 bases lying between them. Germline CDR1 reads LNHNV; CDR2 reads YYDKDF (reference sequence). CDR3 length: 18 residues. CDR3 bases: TGTGCCACCAGCAGAGATATCCTCCCCGGAGGAACTAATGAAAAACTGTTTTTT. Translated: CATSRDILPGGTNEKLFF.

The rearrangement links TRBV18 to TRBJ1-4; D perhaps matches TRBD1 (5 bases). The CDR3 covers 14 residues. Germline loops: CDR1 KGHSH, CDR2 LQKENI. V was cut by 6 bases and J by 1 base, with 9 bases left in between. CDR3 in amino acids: CASSSTETNEKLFF. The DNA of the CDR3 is TGTGCCAGCTCGTCGACAGAAACTAATGAAAAACTGTTTTTT. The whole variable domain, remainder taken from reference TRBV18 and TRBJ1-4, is NAGVMQNPRHLVRRRGQEARLRCSPMKGHSHVYWYRQLPEEGLKFMVYLQKENIIDESGMPKERFSAEFPKEGPSILRIQQVVRGDSAAYFCASSSTETNEKLFFGSGTQLSVL.

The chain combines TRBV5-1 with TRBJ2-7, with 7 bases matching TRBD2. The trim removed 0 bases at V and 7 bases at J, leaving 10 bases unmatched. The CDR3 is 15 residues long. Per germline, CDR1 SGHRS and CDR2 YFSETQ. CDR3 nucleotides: TGCGCCAGCAGCTTGGATCTGCGGGGGACGGGAGAGCAGTACTTC. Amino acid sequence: CASSLDLRGTGEQYF.

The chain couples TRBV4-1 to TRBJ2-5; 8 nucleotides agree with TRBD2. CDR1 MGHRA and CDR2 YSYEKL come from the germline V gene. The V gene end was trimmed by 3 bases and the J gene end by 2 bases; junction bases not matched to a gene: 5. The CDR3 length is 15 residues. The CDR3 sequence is CASSHGTSRQETQYF. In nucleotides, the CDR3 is TGCGCCAGCAGCCACGGGACTAGTCGTCAAGAGACCCAGTACTTC.

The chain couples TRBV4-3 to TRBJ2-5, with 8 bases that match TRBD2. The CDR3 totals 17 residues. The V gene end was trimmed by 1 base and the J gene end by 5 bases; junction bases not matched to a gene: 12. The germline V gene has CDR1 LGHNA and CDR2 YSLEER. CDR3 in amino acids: CASSQGRVAGRGETQYF. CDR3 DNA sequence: TGCGCCAGCAGCCAAGGCCGGGTAGCGGGACGGGGGGAGACCCAGTACTTC.

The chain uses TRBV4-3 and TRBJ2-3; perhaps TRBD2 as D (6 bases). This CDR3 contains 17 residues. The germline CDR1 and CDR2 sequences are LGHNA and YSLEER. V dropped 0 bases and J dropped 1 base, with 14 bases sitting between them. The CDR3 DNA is TGCGCCAGCAGCCAAGATCACTGGGGGGTGGGCACAGATACGCAGTATTTT. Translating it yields CASSQDHWGVGTDTQYF.

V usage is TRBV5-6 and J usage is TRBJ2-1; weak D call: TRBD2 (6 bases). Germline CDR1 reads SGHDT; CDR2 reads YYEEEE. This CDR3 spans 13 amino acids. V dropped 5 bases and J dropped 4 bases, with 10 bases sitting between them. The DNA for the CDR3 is TGTGCCAGCAGGGCGGGGACGTACAATGAGCAGTTCTTC. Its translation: CASRAGTYNEQFF. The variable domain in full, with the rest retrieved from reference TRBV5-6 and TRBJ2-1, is DAGVTQSPTHLIKTRGQQVTLRCSPKSGHDTVSWYQQALGQGPQFIFQYYEEEERQRGNFPDRFSGHQFPNYSSELNVNALLLGDSALYLCASRAGTYNEQFFGPGTRLTVL.

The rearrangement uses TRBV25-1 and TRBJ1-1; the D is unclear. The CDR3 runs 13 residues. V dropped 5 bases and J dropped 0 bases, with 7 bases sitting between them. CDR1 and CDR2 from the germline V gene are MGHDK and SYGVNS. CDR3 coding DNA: TGTGCCAGCAGTCCATTTCTGAACACTGAAGCTTTCTTT. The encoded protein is CASSPFLNTEAFF.

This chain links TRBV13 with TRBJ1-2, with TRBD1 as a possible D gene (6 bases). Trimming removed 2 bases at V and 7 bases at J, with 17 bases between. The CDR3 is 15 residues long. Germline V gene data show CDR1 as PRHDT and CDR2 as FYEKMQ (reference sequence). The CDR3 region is CASSLRGKGVLGYTF. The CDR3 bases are TGTGCCAGCAGCTTAAGGGGGAAGGGGGTTCTTGGCTACACCTTC.

The CDR3 protein is CASSLSGQGEVYGYTF. CDR3 bases: TGTGCCAGCAGTTTGTCGGGACAGGGGGAAGTCTATGGCTACACCTTC. The rearrangement uses TRBV28 and TRBJ1-2, with 11 nucleotides matching TRBD1. V lost 3 bases and J lost 4; bases outside the gene matches: 7. The CDR3 loop spans 16 amino acids. CDR1 and CDR2 from the germline V gene are MDHEN and SYDVKM.

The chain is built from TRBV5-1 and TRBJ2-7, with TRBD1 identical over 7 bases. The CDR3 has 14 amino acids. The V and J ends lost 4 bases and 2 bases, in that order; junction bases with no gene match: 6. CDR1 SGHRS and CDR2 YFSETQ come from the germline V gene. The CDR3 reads CASSTGQEAYEQYF. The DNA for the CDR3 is TGCGCCAGCAGCACCGGACAGGAGGCCTACGAGCAGTACTTC. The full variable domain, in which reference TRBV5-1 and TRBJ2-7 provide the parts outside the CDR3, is KAGVTQTPRYLIKTRGQQVTLSCSPISGHRSVSWYQQTPGQGLQFLFEYFSETQRNKGNFPGRFSGRQFSNSRSEMNVSTLELGDSALYLCASSTGQEAYEQYFGPGTRLTVT.

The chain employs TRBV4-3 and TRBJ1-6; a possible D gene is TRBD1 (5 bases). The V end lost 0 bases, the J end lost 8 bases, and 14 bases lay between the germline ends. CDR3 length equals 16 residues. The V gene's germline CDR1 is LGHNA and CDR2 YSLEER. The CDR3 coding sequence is TGCGCCAGCAGCCAAGATGGGTCAGGGATCCATTCACCCCTCCACTTT. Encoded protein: CASSQDGSGIHSPLHF.

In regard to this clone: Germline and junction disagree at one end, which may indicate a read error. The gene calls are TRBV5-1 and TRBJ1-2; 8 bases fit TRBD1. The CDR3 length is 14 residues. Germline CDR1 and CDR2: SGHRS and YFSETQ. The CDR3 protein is CASQGIQQGGARSF. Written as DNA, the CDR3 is TGCGCCAGCCAAGGGATACAACAGGGGGGAGCTAGGAGCTTC.

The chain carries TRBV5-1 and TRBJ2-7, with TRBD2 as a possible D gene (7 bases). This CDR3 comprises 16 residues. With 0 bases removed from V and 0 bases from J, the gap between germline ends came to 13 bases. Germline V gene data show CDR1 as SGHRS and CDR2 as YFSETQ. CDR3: CASSLVGGGPSYEQYF. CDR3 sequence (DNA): TGCGCCAGCAGCTTGGTTGGCGGGGGCCCCTCCTACGAGCAGTACTTC.

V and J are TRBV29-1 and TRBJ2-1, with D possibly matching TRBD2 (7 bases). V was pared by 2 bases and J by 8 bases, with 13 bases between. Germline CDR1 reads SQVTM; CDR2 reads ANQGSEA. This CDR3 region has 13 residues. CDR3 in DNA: TGCAGCGTTGAACCTGGGGGGGCCGATGAGCAGTTCTTC. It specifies CSVEPGGADEQFF.